These 15 T cell receptor beta chains share one sample of origin, sequenced in a study of T cells in Graves' hyperthyroidism and ophthalmopathy. It was RNA transcripts that yielded the amplified TCR beta CDR3 regions. First-round RT-PCR targeting the TCR CDR3 was performed with the HTBI primer set. MiXCR, run by TCRdb on the multiplex PCR reads, gives a single entry per CDR3 protein. Among some 620,000 distinct CDR3 sequences listed, about 17% were seen once. Sequencing input: blood. These receptor sequences come from a woman in her twenties or thirties with Graves' hyperthyroidism.

This clonotype showed up just a few times. The V call is TRBV19, the J call TRBJ2-5, with 11 positions matching TRBD2. Trimming at V came to 4 bases and at J to 5 bases, leaving 6 bases not matched to a gene. The V gene's germline CDR1 is LNHDA and CDR2 SQIVND (reference sequence). The CDR3 contains 15 residues. In DNA, the CDR3 is TGTGCCAGTAGTACCCTAGCGGGAGGATGGGAGACCCAGTACTTC. It yields the protein CASSTLAGGWETQYF.

The rearrangement joins TRBV19 to TRBJ1-4; 9 nucleotides align to TRBD1. Germline V gene data show CDR1 as LNHDA and CDR2 as SQIVND (reference sequence). Losses at the gene ends were 3 bases for V and 4 bases for J; bases not matched to a gene: 3. The CDR3 is 15 residues long. The CDR3 spells CASSMGTGRNEKLFF. The CDR3 region has the DNA TGTGCCAGTAGTATGGGGACAGGGCGTAATGAAAAACTGTTTTTT.

There are many counts of this clonotype. This sequence joins TRBV28 and TRBJ1-2, with D possibly TRBD1 on 6 matching bases. CDR3 length: 13 amino acids. Germline CDR1 is MDHEN and CDR2 is SYDVKM. V lost 2 bases to trimming and J lost 4 bases, with 8 bases between them. The CDR3 bases are TGTGCCAGCAGTTTAGGACAGTTCTATGGCTACACCTTC. It translates to CASSLGQFYGYTF.

This clonotype has just a few counts. This chain uses TRBV6-2 or TRBV6-3 with TRBJ2-3; D remains unclear. The V gene's germline CDR1 is MNHEY and CDR2 SVGEGT. The V gene lost 4 bases and the J gene lost 7 bases, with 9 bases spanning the gap. The CDR3 covers 12 residues. CDR3 DNA sequence: TGTGCCAGCAGTTCTTTTTTTCATACGCAGTATTTT. The encoded protein is CASSSFFHTQYF.

This clonotype has at least ten counts. The rearrangement links TRBV3-1 to TRBJ2-5; no clear D gene. Per germline, CDR1 LGHDT and CDR2 YNNKEL (reference sequence). Trimming took 3 bases from V and 5 from J, leaving 4 bases between them. CDR3 size: 11 residues. The CDR3 sequence is CASSQEETQYF. CDR3 DNA: TGTGCCAGCAGCCAGGAGGAGACCCAGTACTTC.

This clonotype was counted between two and nine times. The gene calls are TRBV3-1 and TRBJ2-1; 8 positions match TRBD1. CDR1 LGHDT and CDR2 YNNKEL come from the germline V gene (reference sequence). This CDR3 comprises 13 residues. With 3 bases clipped from V and 9 bases from J, the junction kept 4 bases outside the gene matches. This CDR3 is CASSQDRVAEQFF. The CDR3 nucleotides are TGTGCCAGCAGCCAGGACAGGGTGGCTGAGCAGTTCTTC.

This clonotype was seen repeatedly, ten times or more. The genes are TRBV20-1 and TRBJ2-1; no firm D call. The V gene's germline CDR1 is DFQATT and CDR2 SNEGSKA (reference sequence). This CDR3 contains 14 residues. V lost 6 bases to trimming and J lost 8 bases, with 20 bases between them. The DNA for the CDR3 is TGCAGTGCCATCCCAAGGGCCCCTGGGGATGAGCAGTTCTTC. Amino acid sequence: CSAIPRAPGDEQFF.

This sequence joins TRBV15 and TRBJ1-5; a weak D match, TRBD1 (6 bases). Per the germline V gene, CDR1 is LNHNV and CDR2 is YYDKDF (reference sequence). V lost 2 bases and J lost 8, with 13 bases in between. The CDR3 is 14 residues long. CDR3: CATSRSGAREPQHF. In DNA form, the CDR3 reads TGTGCCACCAGCAGATCAGGGGCCAGGGAGCCCCAGCATTTT.

Many counts were recorded for this clonotype. This sequence joins TRBV6-5 and TRBJ1-1; no definite D call. The CDR3 runs to 14 residues. Trimming left V 1 base short and J 4 bases short, with 10 bases between. The V gene's germline CDR1 is MNHEY and CDR2 SVGAGI. The CDR3 bases are TGTGCCAGCAGTTACTTGGCGGCTGGCACTGAAGCTTTCTTT. It encodes CASSYLAAGTEAFF.

This chain connects TRBV20-1 to TRBJ2-5; 10 bases match TRBD1. Germline values: CDR1 DFQATT, CDR2 SNEGSKA (reference sequence). Trimming cost V 6 bases and J 4 bases; bases outside gene matches: 23. The CDR3 loop spans 19 amino acids. The CDR3 DNA reads as TGCAGTGCCTCAACGCATCGACAGGGGGCGAAAGGGTGGGGAGAGACCCAGTACTTC. Protein: CSASTHRQGAKGWGETQYF.

The chain links TRBV6-2 or TRBV6-3 to TRBJ2-5, with D possibly being TRBD2 (5 bases). Germline values: CDR1 MNHEY, CDR2 SVGEGT. The CDR3 is 13 residues long. V was trimmed by 6 bases and J by 1 base, leaving 9 bases between them. CDR3 nucleotide sequence: TGTGCCAGCAGCGGACTTACCCAAGAGACCCAGTACTTC. It encodes CASSGLTQETQYF.

This clonotype was found many times. The genes are TRBV28 and TRBJ1-1; maybe TRBD1 (6 bases). This CDR3 is 17 amino acids long. Trimming left V 8 bases short and J 0 bases short, with 22 bases between. Germline V gives CDR1 MDHEN, CDR2 SYDVKM. CDR3 protein: CASEGSEGGRMNTEAFF. The CDR3 DNA follows: TGTGCCAGCGAGGGATCCGAGGGGGGGCGGATGAACACTGAAGCTTTCTTT.

In this sample, this clonotype turned up many times. CDR3 sequence reads: CASSSVTLAPTYEQYF. As DNA, the CDR3 is TGTGCCAGCAGTTCCGTGACACTAGCGCCGACCTACGAGCAGTACTTC. This chain connects TRBV6-2 or TRBV6-3 to TRBJ2-7; 7 bases are a match to TRBD2. Germline CDR1 reads MNHEY; CDR2 reads SVGEGT. The CDR3 is 16 amino acids. The V and J ends lost 4 bases and 2 bases, in that order; junction bases with no gene match: 11.

The chain is built from TRBV7-9 and TRBJ2-7; D is possibly TRBD1 (6 bases). Deletions cut 5 bases from V and 0 bases from J, with 11 bases between. This CDR3 comprises 14 residues. CDR1 is SEHNR and CDR2 is FQNEAQ in the germline V gene (reference sequence). The CDR3 here is CASSRRDTSYEQYF. DNA of the CDR3: TGTGCCAGCAGCCGCCGGGACACCTCCTACGAGCAGTACTTC.

This clonotype has ten or more counts. The chain links TRBV14 to TRBJ2-3; D gene ambiguous. V was shortened by 0 bases and J by 1 base, with 5 bases between the two germline ends. Germline V gene data show CDR1 as SGHDN and CDR2 as FVKESK. The CDR3 spans 14 residues. The CDR3 nucleotides read TGTGCCAGCAGCCAAGAAGGACGCACAGATACGCAGTATTTT. Its translation: CASSQEGRTDTQYF.